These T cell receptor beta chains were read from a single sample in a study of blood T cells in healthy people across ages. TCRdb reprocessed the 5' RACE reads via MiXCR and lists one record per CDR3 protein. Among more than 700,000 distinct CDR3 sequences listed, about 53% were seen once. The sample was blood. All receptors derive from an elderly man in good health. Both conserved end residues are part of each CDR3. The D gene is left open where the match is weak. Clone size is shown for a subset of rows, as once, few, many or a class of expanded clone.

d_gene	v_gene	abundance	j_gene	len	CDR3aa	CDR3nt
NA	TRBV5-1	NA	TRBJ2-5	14	CASSSGQIQETQYF	TGCGCCAGCAGCTCAGGACAGATCCAAGAGACCCAGTACTTC
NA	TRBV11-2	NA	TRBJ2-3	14	CASSLGPFSGDAYF	TGTGCCAGCAGCTTAGGTCCCTTTAGTGGAGACGCGTATTTT
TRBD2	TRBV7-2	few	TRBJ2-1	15	CASISGRASYNEQFF	TGTGCCAGCATTAGCGGGAGGGCCTCCTACAATGAGCAGTTCTTC
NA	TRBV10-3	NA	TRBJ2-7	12	CATESGFWEQYF	TGTGCCACCGAGTCAGGGTTCTGGGAGCAGTACTTC
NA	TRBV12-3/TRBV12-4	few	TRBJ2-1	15	CASSATGSSYNEQFF	TGTGCCAGCAGTGCTACAGGGAGCTCCTACAATGAGCAGTTCTTC
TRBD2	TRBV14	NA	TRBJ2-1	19	CASSPYGGSGRAVANEQFF	TGTGCCAGCAGCCCGTACGGCGGTAGCGGGAGGGCCGTTGCGAATGAGCAGTTCTTC
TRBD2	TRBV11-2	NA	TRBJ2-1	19	CASSLWSRASGSLYNEQFF	TGTGCCAGCAGCTTATGGTCAAGGGCTAGCGGGAGCTTGTACAATGAGCAGTTCTTC
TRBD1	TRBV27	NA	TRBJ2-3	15	CASRPGQGAGDTQYF	TGTGCCAGCAGGCCTGGACAGGGGGCGGGAGATACGCAGTATTTT
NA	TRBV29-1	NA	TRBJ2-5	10	CSAMIETQYF	TGCAGCGCCATGATAGAGACCCAGTACTTC
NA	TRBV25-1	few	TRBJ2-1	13	CASSARRGNEQFF	TGTGCCAGCAGTGCTCGCAGAGGGAATGAGCAGTTCTTC
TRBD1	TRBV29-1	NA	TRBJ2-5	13	CSVGDRAPETQYF	TGCAGCGTTGGAGACAGGGCCCCAGAGACCCAGTACTTC
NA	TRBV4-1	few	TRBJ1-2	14	CASSQVGLGHGYTF	TGCGCCAGCAGCCAAGTGGGCTTGGGTCATGGCTACACCTTC
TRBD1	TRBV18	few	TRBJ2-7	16	CASSSAQGYPSYEQYF	TGTGCCAGCTCATCCGCACAGGGGTATCCCTCCTACGAGCAGTACTTC
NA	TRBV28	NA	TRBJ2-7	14	CASTSGPLLGEQYF	TGTGCCAGTACCTCAGGGCCCCTACTCGGGGAGCAGTACTTC
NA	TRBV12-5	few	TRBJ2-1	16	CASGLVLAISYNEQFF	TGTGCTAGTGGTTTGGTACTAGCTATCTCCTACAATGAGCAGTTCTTC
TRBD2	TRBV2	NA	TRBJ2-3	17	CASSEARAGGDTDTQYF	TGTGCCAGCAGTGAAGCACGCGCGGGAGGAGACACAGATACGCAGTATTTT
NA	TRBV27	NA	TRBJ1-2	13	CASSSARNYGYTF	TGTGCCAGCAGCTCGGCCCGGAACTATGGCTACACCTTC
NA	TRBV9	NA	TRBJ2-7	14	CASSVDFGPYEQYF	TGTGCCAGCAGCGTAGATTTCGGGCCATACGAGCAGTACTTC
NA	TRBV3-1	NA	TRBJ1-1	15	CASSQRDREGTEAFF	TGTGCCAGCAGCCAAAGGGATAGGGAGGGCACTGAAGCTTTCTTT
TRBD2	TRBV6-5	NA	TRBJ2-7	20	CASSYGGLAGVTLGSYEQYF	TGTGCCAGCAGTTACGGGGGACTAGCGGGAGTGACACTGGGCTCCTACGAGCAGTACTTC
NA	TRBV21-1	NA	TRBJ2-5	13	CASSPPGAPGRYF	TGTGCCAGCAGCCCCCCAGGCGCACCCGGGAGGTACTTC
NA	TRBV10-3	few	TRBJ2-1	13	CAIRTDSNNEQFF	TGTGCCATCAGGACGGACAGTAACAATGAGCAGTTCTTC
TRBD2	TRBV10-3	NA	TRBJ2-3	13	CAISGGIPDTQYF	TGTGCCATCTCGGGGGGAATCCCAGATACGCAGTATTTT
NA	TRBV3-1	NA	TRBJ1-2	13	CASSQSGHYGYTF	TGTGCCAGCAGCCAGTCAGGGCACTATGGCTACACCTTC
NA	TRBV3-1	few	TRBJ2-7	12	CASSPTSGEQYF	TGTGCCAGCAGCCCGACCTCAGGGGAGCAGTACTTC
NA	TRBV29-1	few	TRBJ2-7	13	CSVETGRSYEQYF	TGCAGCGTTGAAACGGGCCGATCCTACGAGCAGTACTTC
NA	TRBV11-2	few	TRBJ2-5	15	CASSFTERSGETQYF	TGTGCCAGCAGCTTCACCGAGAGATCTGGAGAGACCCAGTACTTC
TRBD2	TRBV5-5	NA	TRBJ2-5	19	CASSLGFRTSGREGETQYF	TGTGCCAGCAGCTTGGGTTTCAGGACTAGCGGGAGGGAGGGAGAGACCCAGTACTTC
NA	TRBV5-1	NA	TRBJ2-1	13	CASSLDPLDEQFF	TGCGCCAGCAGCTTGGACCCACTGGATGAGCAGTTCTTC
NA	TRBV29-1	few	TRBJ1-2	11	CSVRGAGGYTF	TGCAGCGTTAGGGGGGCAGGCGGCTACACCTTC
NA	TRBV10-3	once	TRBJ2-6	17	CAISAQDSLSGANVLTF	TGTGCCATCAGTGCCCAGGACAGCCTGTCTGGGGCCAACGTCCTGACTTTC
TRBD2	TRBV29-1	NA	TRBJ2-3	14	CSVQAGGPADTQYF	TGCAGCGTCCAAGCGGGAGGGCCTGCAGATACGCAGTATTTT
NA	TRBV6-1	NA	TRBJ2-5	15	CASGVLGQPAETQYF	TGTGCCAGCGGGGTCTTGGGACAACCCGCGGAGACCCAGTACTTC
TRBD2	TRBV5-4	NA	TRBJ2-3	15	CATGSWGGSTDTQYF	TGTGCCACCGGATCGTGGGGGGGGAGCACAGATACGCAGTATTTT
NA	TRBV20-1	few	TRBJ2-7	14	CSTRIAASSYEQYF	TGCAGTACTAGAATAGCGGCCAGCTCCTACGAGCAGTACTTC
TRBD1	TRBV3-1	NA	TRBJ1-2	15	CASSQADRVNYGYTF	TGTGCCAGCAGCCAAGCGGACAGGGTGAACTATGGCTACACCTTC
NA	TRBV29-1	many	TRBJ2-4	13	CSVGASGMDIQYF	TGCAGCGTTGGCGCGTCGGGGATGGACATTCAGTACTTC
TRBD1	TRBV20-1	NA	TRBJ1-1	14	CSARGSDRATEAFF	TGCAGTGCTAGGGGGAGTGACAGGGCCACTGAAGCTTTCTTT
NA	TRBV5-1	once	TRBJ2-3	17	CASSAAPPGANGDTQYF	TGCGCCAGCAGCGCGGCTCCACCGGGGGCCAATGGGGATACGCAGTATTTT
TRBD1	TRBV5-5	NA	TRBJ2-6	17	CASSAQTGGGGANVLTF	TGTGCCAGCAGCGCACAGACAGGGGGTGGTGGGGCCAACGTCCTGACTTTC
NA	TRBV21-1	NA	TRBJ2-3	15	CASSKYSGATDTQYF	TGTGCCAGCAGCAAATATTCAGGGGCCACAGATACGCAGTATTTT
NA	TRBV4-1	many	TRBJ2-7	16	CASSQEGGGLGYEQYF	TGCGCCAGCAGCCAAGAGGGGGGGGGGCTAGGATACGAGCAGTACTTC
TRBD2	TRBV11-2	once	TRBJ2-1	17	CASRPYSGRVELGRQFF	TGTGCCAGCCGCCCTTATAGCGGGAGGGTGGAATTGGGTCGGCAGTTCTTC
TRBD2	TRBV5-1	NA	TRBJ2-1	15	CASSPGIAGVNEQFF	TGCGCCAGCAGCCCTGGGATAGCGGGAGTTAATGAGCAGTTCTTC
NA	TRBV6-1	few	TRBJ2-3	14	CASSAQSGADTQYF	TGTGCCAGCAGTGCCCAATCAGGGGCAGATACGCAGTATTTT
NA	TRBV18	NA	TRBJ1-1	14	CASSPPTGKLPAFF	TGTGCCAGCTCACCACCGACAGGTAAACTTCCAGCTTTCTTT
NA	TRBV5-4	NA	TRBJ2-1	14	CASSPGWGKNEQFF	TGTGCCAGCAGCCCGGGGTGGGGCAAAAATGAGCAGTTCTTC
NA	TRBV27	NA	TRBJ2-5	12	CASSLSLDNQYF	TGTGCCAGCAGTTTATCTCTAGATAACCAGTACTTC
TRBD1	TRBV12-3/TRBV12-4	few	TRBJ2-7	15	CASSNRGKSSYEQYF	TGTGCCAGCAGTAACAGGGGGAAGAGCTCCTACGAGCAGTACTTC
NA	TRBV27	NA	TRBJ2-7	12	CASRNTIGSQYF	TGTGCCAGCAGAAATACAATAGGCAGCCAGTACTTC
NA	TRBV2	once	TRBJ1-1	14	CASPRRGTTLEAFF	TGTGCCAGCCCTCGGCGGGGGACAACCCTTGAAGCTTTCTTT
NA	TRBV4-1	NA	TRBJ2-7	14	CASSQVTRDDEQYF	TGCGCCAGCAGCCAAGTTACTAGGGACGACGAGCAGTACTTC
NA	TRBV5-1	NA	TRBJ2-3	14	CASSLAGEHRDAYF	TGCGCCAGCAGCTTGGCTGGGGAGCACAGAGACGCGTATTTT
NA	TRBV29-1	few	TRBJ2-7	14	CSARTSGLSGEQYF	TGCAGCGCTCGGACCTCCGGGTTGAGTGGCGAGCAGTACTTC
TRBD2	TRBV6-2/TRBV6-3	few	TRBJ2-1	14	CASRLAGVSNEQFF	TGTGCCAGCAGGCTAGCGGGAGTATCCAATGAGCAGTTCTTC
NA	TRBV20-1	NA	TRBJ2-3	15	CSARDYSNGHRYAYF	TGCAGTGCTAGGGACTACTCCAATGGGCACAGATACGCGTATTTT
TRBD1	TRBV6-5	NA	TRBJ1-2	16	CASSYIRTGGTYGYTF	TGTGCCAGCAGTTACATTCGGACAGGGGGCACCTATGGCTACACCTTC
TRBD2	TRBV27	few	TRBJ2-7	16	CASSLLGLSNSYEQYF	TGTGCCAGCAGTTTATTGGGACTATCGAACTCCTACGAGCAGTACTTC